These 25 T cell receptor beta chains came from one sample sequenced in a study of regulatory T cells in long-lasting Graves disease (dated by TCRdb to the early 2020s). The intended sense of this specimen's time point label: persistent/refractory GD, antithyroid drugs over 5 years with positive TRAb. For both TCR sequencing and RNA sequencing, RNA was extracted from PBMCs in TRIzol. Receptors were amplified or captured by multiplex PCR. These reads were obtained on an Illumina HiSeq 4000. CDR3 regions were amplified by Arm-PCR with iRepertoire HTBI primers to construct TCR beta libraries. TCRdb trimmed the raw reads at Q25, called clones with MiXCR and kept productive beta chains. Entries are consolidated by CDR3 protein sequence, retaining the most common genes and DNA. The sample has a few hundred thousand distinct CDR3 sequences on record, around 20% of them singletons. Clones ranked in the top ten supply around 26% of the sample.

The sample consisted of peripheral blood mononuclear cells (PBMCs), taken when the disease was refractory, from a patient treated with antithyroid drugs. All receptors come from a female donor with Graves disease.

This clonotype was observed at least ten times. The rearrangement joins TRBV28 to TRBJ1-2; TRBD1 might be the D (6 bases). Germline V lookup: CDR1 MDHEN, CDR2 SYDVKM. V was cut by 7 bases and J by 1 base, with 10 bases left in between. CDR3 length: 13 residues. In DNA form, the CDR3 reads TGTGCCAGCAATGGGGGGCTTAACTATGGCTACACCTTC. The encoded protein is CASNGGLNYGYTF.

Concerning this clonotype itself: One base away lies a much larger clone, so this may be a sequencing read error. The chain couples TRBV30 to TRBJ2-4, with 7 bases identical to TRBD1. There are 14 residues in the CDR3. The germline gives CDR1 GTSNPN, CDR2 SVGIG (reference sequence). As DNA, the CDR3 is TGTGCCTGGGGTGTAGGTGGGACAGCAAACATTCAGTACTTC. Protein sequence: CAWGVGGTANIQYF.

The rearrangement links TRBV5-6 to TRBJ2-1, with 8 bases matching TRBD2. V lost 5 bases to trimming and J lost 4 bases; unmatched junction nucleotides: 11. CDR1 SGHDT and CDR2 YYEEEE come from the germline V gene. The CDR3 totals 16 residues. CDR3 sequence (DNA): TGTGCCAGCAGTTTAGCAGCGGGAGTAGGGTACAATGAGCAGTTCTTC. Encoded protein: CASSLAAGVGYNEQFF.

This rearrangement joins TRBV5-1 to TRBJ2-5; 9 bases are shared with TRBD1. This CDR3 comprises 14 residues. CDR1 and CDR2 (germline): SGHRS, YFSETQ. Trimming cost V 6 bases and J 2 bases; bases outside gene matches: 5. CDR3 sequence reads: CASNNRGPQETQYF. The CDR3 coding sequence is TGCGCCAGCAACAACAGGGGGCCACAAGAGACCCAGTACTTC.

The chain is built from TRBV25-1 and TRBJ2-2; D possibly corresponds to TRBD1 (6 bases). V lost 9 bases to trimming and J lost 1 base, with 15 bases between them. Germline CDR1 and CDR2: MGHDK and SYGVNS. This CDR3 comprises 15 residues. The CDR3 nucleotides are TGTGCCAGTAGAAAGACAGGCGGGAACACCGGGGAGCTGTTTTTT. Its protein product is CASRKTGGNTGELFF.

The V and J genes are TRBV7-2 and TRBJ2-7; TRBD2 might be the D (6 bases). Germline V CDR1 and CDR2: SGHTA, FQGNSA. Between the trimmed V and J ends, which lost 5 bases and 6 bases, there was a span of 23 bases. There are 16 residues in the CDR3. DNA of the CDR3: TGTGCCAGCAGCCCCTCTGCGACTAACGGGAGCTTCGAGCAGTACTTC. Its protein is CASSPSATNGSFEQYF.

The V call is TRBV18, the J call TRBJ1-4; D is ambiguous. In germline, CDR1 is KGHSH, CDR2 LQKENI. This CDR3 contains 15 residues. V was cut by 3 bases and J by 3 bases, with 11 bases left in between. The CDR3 reads CASSPKGSSNEKLFF. The CDR3 DNA reads TGTGCCAGCTCACCGAAGGGCAGCTCTAATGAAAAACTGTTTTTT.

The table lists this clonotype with many counts. The chain carries TRBV9 and TRBJ1-2; D is uncertain. This CDR3 is 15 amino acids long. CDR1 and CDR2 (germline): SGDLS, YYNGEE. Trimming removed 0 bases from V and 5 bases from J, with 14 bases in between. CDR3 DNA sequence: TGTGCCAGCAGCGTAGCATCCAAGGCAGCTTATGGCTACACCTTC. Amino acid sequence: CASSVASKAAYGYTF. The full variable domain, rest sourced from reference TRBV9 and TRBJ1-2, is DSGVTQTPKHLITATGQRVTLRCSPRSGDLSVYWYQQSLDQGLQFLIQYYNGEERAKGNILERFSAQQFPDLHSELNLSSLELGDSALYFCASSVASKAAYGYTFGSGTRLTVV.

This clonotype was recorded many times. V usage is TRBV6-2 or TRBV6-3 and J usage is TRBJ1-6; D unresolved. Trimming removed 5 bases at V and 9 bases at J, with 11 bases between. Germline-derived CDR1 and CDR2 are MNHEY and SVGEGT. The length of the CDR3 is 13 residues. Written as DNA, the CDR3 is TGTGCCAGCAGTACGAATCCTCGTTCACCCCTCCACTTT. This codes for CASSTNPRSPLHF.

This clonotype was detected ten times or more. The V call is TRBV20-1, the J call TRBJ2-7; TRBD2 agrees at 10 bases. This CDR3 has 14 amino acids. In germline, CDR1 is DFQATT, CDR2 SNEGSKA (reference sequence). V lost 6 bases to trimming and J lost 7 bases; unmatched junction nucleotides: 12. DNA of the CDR3: TGCAGTGCCGTGCGGCTAGCGGGAGAGGGGGAGCAGTACTTC. The encoded protein is CSAVRLAGEGEQYF.

The chain joins TRBV20-1 to TRBJ1-1; D remains unclear. The V end was cut by 3 bases, the J end by 10 bases, with 12 bases between. Germline CDR1 and CDR2: DFQATT and SNEGSKA (reference sequence). This CDR3 region has 11 residues. CDR3 residues: CSASITTGAFF. In nucleotides, the CDR3 is TGCAGTGCTAGCATTACTACCGGAGCTTTCTTT.

On this clonotype itself: At one end the junction does not follow the germline gene, possibly because of a read error. V and J are TRBV7-9 and TRBJ1-3; D gene unclear. In germline, CDR1 is SEHNR, CDR2 FQNEAQ (reference sequence). This CDR3 is built from 14 residues. CDR3 protein: CASSAAPSGNTICF. In nucleotides, the CDR3 is TGTGCCAGCAGCGCGGCGCCCTCTGGAAACACCATATGTTTT. The full variable domain, completed using reference TRBV7-9 and TRBJ1-3, is DTGVSQNPRHKITKRGQNVTFRCDPISEHNRLYWYRQTLGQGPEFLTYFQNEAQLEKSRLLSDRFSAERPKGSFSTLEIQRTEQGDSAMYLCASSAAPSGNTICFGEGSWLTVV.

This clonotype was seen a few times. The J gene is TRBJ1-1, the V gene TRBV11-2, with 9 bases that match TRBD1. Germline assignment: CDR1 SGHAT and CDR2 FQNNGV. V trimming: 4 bases; J trimming: 3 bases; junction bases outside the gene matches: 6. The CDR3 has 15 residues. CDR3 sequence: CASSSIDRGDTEAFF. In DNA form, the CDR3 reads TGTGCCAGCAGCTCCATCGACAGGGGGGACACTGAAGCTTTCTTT.

The V gene is TRBV18, the J gene TRBJ1-2, with no clear D. The length of the CDR3 is 15 residues. Per germline, CDR1 KGHSH and CDR2 LQKENI. V was pared by 4 bases and J by 0 bases, with 12 bases between. CDR3 DNA: TGTGCCAGCTCACTAAAAACAGAGACTAACTATGGCTACACCTTC. Translation gives CASSLKTETNYGYTF.

The V call is TRBV6-5, the J call TRBJ2-5; TRBD2 might be the D (5 bases). The CDR3 runs to 14 residues. V was clipped by 2 bases and J by 5 bases, with 12 bases between them. CDR1 is MNHEY, CDR2 SVGAGI, per germline. CDR3 in DNA: TGTGCCAGCAGTTACCAAACTAGTGACGAGACCCAGTACTTC. The encoded protein is CASSYQTSDETQYF.

This clonotype was counted at least ten times. The chain carries TRBV2 and TRBJ1-1; the D gene is possibly TRBD1 (6 bases). CDR1 is SNHLY, CDR2 FYNNEI, per germline. The CDR3 loop spans 16 amino acids. Trimming left V 4 bases short and J 7 bases short, with 22 bases between. The CDR3 spells CASSGQDGAGLGEAFF. The CDR3, as DNA: TGTGCCAGCAGTGGACAGGATGGAGCGGGGTTGGGTGAAGCTTTCTTT.

The chain joins TRBV28 to TRBJ1-5, with D unclear. Deletions cut 4 bases from V and 4 bases from J, with 5 bases between. CDR3 length: 12 residues. Germline V CDR1 and CDR2: MDHEN, SYDVKM. The CDR3 sequence: CASSSVNQPQHF. As DNA, the CDR3 is TGTGCCAGCAGTTCCGTAAATCAGCCCCAGCATTTT.

This clonotype was found many times. The CDR3 region has the DNA TGTGCCAGCAGTCCAATTATGCCCCTATCTCTGGGGGGTGACAAGGGGAATCAGCCCCAGCATTTT. Translated, it gives CASSPIMPLSLGGDKGNQPQHF. This sequence joins TRBV28 and TRBJ1-5, with D perhaps TRBD1 (5 bases). Germline CDR1 MDHEN, CDR2 SYDVKM. The CDR3 covers 22 residues. V gave up 5 bases and J gave up 4 bases, with 36 bases separating them.

V usage is TRBV6-9 and J usage is TRBJ2-2; D may correspond to TRBD1 or TRBD2 (6 bases each). CDR3 length: 17 residues. The germline V gene encodes CDR1 MNHGY and CDR2 SVAAGI. V was clipped by 3 bases and J by 5 bases, with 19 bases between them. The CDR3 here is CASSYHRGQVGTGELFF. Written as DNA, the CDR3 is TGTGCCAGCAGTTACCATCGGGGGCAGGTCGGTACCGGGGAGCTGTTTTTT.

This clonotype turned up a few times. The chain recombines TRBV9 with TRBJ2-3, with TRBD1 matching over 7 bases. This CDR3 spans 16 amino acids. Germline V gene lookup returns CDR1 SGDLS and CDR2 YYNGEE. After removal of 3 bases from V and 3 bases from J, the junction contained 10 bases not matched to a gene. The CDR3 region is CASSERQGRWTDTQYF. DNA for the CDR3: TGTGCCAGCAGCGAACGACAGGGAAGGTGGACAGATACGCAGTATTTT.

The sample holds a few counts of this clonotype. The chain recombines TRBV5-1 with TRBJ2-7; 8 bases map to TRBD1. The CDR3 spans 12 residues. Germline values: CDR1 SGHRS, CDR2 YFSETQ. V shed 5 bases, J shed 5 bases, and the junction held 3 bases outside the gene matches. The CDR3 nucleotides read TGCGCCAGCAGTTCGGGACAGGACGAGCAGTACTTC. Its protein product is CASSSGQDEQYF.

The table lists this clonotype with a few counts. The chain uses TRBV6-1 and TRBJ1-5; D remains ambiguous. The CDR3 has 16 amino acids. CDR1 is MNHNS, CDR2 SASEGT, per germline. The germline V and J ends were trimmed by 1 base and 1 base, with 11 bases remaining between them. The CDR3 coding sequence is TGTGCCAGCAGTGAAGGAAGCAGAAGAAGCAATCAGCCCCAGCATTTT. Translating it yields CASSEGSRRSNQPQHF.

This clonotype was counted a few times. A much bigger clone sits one base away, suggesting this may be a read error. V and J are TRBV28 and TRBJ2-7, with D maybe TRBD2 (5 bases). Germline values: CDR1 MDHEN, CDR2 SYDVKM. Deletions cut 6 bases from V and 6 bases from J, with 12 bases between. This CDR3 is 12 amino acids long. The DNA for the CDR3 is TGTGCCAGCAGCGGGATCCGGGGCGAGCAGTACTTC. This encodes CASSGIRGEQYF.

V gene TRBV18 combines with J gene TRBJ2-2, with 7 bases that match TRBD1. The CDR3 sequence is 16 residues long. CDR1 is KGHSH, CDR2 LQKENI, per germline. J was trimmed by 1 base and V by 5 bases; bases with no gene match: 7. CDR3 in amino acids: CASSSTRDRNTGELFF. The CDR3 bases are TGTGCCAGCTCATCGACCCGGGACAGGAACACCGGGGAGCTGTTTTTT.

This clonotype was counted only a few times. V is TRBV7-3 and J is TRBJ2-2, with no clear D. V was cut by 4 bases and J by 3 bases, with 9 bases left in between. The V gene's germline CDR1 is SGHTA and CDR2 FQGTGA. The CDR3 runs to 14 residues. In DNA form, the CDR3 reads TGTGCCAGCAGCTCCGTGGGTTACACCGGGGAGCTGTTTTTT. It yields the protein CASSSVGYTGELFF. Full variable domain (remainder filled in from reference TRBV7-3 and TRBJ2-2): GAGVSQTPSNKVTEKGKYVELRCDPISGHTALYWYRQSLGQGPEFLIYFQGTGAADDSGLPNDRFFAVRPEGSVSTLKIQRTERGDSAVYLCASSSVGYTGELFFGEGSRLTVL.